The 28 T cell receptor beta chains presented below share a single source sample, sequenced in a study of a mutant IDH1 vaccine in newly diagnosed glioma. Data came from immunoSEQ multiplex PCR; TCRdb stores just in-frame clones and leaves some out. The sample lists about 58,000 clones; approximately 79% were seen once. Time point noted: week 5, during vaccination. Vaccine doses each comprised 300 ug of mutant IDH1 20-mer peptide, with topical imiquimod. Antigens for these TCRs are unknown. Here the sequenced sample was PBMCs, taken from a glioma patient whose treatment included an IDH1 peptide vaccine. These receptor sequences come from a woman in her 50s with glioma.

The CDR3 spells CSTSAGLTSYEQYF. The CDR3 DNA follows: TGCAGCACCTCCGCGGGACTGACATCCTACGAGCAGTACTTC. The V and J genes are TRBV29-1 and TRBJ2-7, with D perhaps matching TRBD2 (6 bases). The CDR3 sequence is 14 residues long. V lost 8 bases, J lost 1 base, and 18 bases lay in between. The V gene's germline CDR1 is SQVTM and CDR2 ANQGSEA.

This chain links TRBV19 with TRBJ1-5; D gene uncertain. The CDR3 covers 14 residues. V lost 4 bases and J lost 1, with 8 bases in between. Germline V gene sequence: CDR1 LNHDA, CDR2 SQIVND (reference sequence). This CDR3 is CASSKYRSNQPQHF. As DNA, the CDR3 is TGTGCCAGTAGTAAGTACCGGAGCAATCAGCCCCAGCATTTT.

The V and J genes are TRBV27 and TRBJ2-7; D might be TRBD1 (6 bases). Germline lookup yields CDR1 MNHEY and CDR2 SMNVEV (reference sequence). The V and J ends lost 5 bases and 3 bases respectively, with 14 bases between them. CDR3 length: 14 residues. The CDR3 DNA is TGTGCCAGCAGTGAGGGGGAGTTGGGCTACGAGCAGTACTTC. It specifies CASSEGELGYEQYF.

This chain uses TRBV5-1 with TRBJ1-1; D is uncertain. Per germline, CDR1 SGHRS and CDR2 YFSETQ. The CDR3 loop spans 12 amino acids. V lost 4 bases to trimming and J lost 1 base, with 5 bases between them. The CDR3 nucleotides read TGCGCCAGCAGCAACAGGAACACTGAAGCTTTCTTT. Translating it yields CASSNRNTEAFF.

This clone occurred once. This chain connects TRBV15 to TRBJ1-3; 11 nucleotides align to TRBD1. The length of the CDR3 is 16 residues. In germline, CDR1 is LNHNV, CDR2 YYDKDF (reference sequence). Unmatched junction bases numbered 10, after V lost 7 bases and J lost 5 bases. This CDR3 is CATTKGDRGARNTIYF. The CDR3 coding sequence is TGTGCCACCACCAAGGGGGACAGGGGGGCTAGAAACACCATATATTTT. The variable domain in full, completed from reference TRBV15 and TRBJ1-3, reads DAMVIQNPRYQVTQFGKPVTLSCSQTLNHNVMYWYQQKSSQAPKLLFHYYDKDFNNEADTPDNFQSRRPNTSFCFLDIRSPGLGDTAMYLCATTKGDRGARNTIYFGEGSWLTVV.

This clone was observed once. The chain carries TRBV4-3 and TRBJ1-2; D is ambiguous. V was clipped by 0 bases and J by 4 bases, with 6 bases between them. The CDR3 totals 13 residues. Germline CDR1 and CDR2: LGHNA and YSLEER. The CDR3 sequence is CASSQDTGYGYTF. DNA for the CDR3: TGCGCCAGCAGCCAAGATACGGGCTATGGCTACACCTTC.

The chain uses TRBV5-4 and TRBJ1-3, with TRBD1 matching 7 bases. J was trimmed by 0 bases and V by 0 bases; bases with no gene match: 3. The CDR3 has 16 amino acids. Germline assignment: CDR1 SGHNT and CDR2 YYREEE (reference sequence). The CDR3 region has the DNA TGTGCCAGCAGCTTGGGGGGACAGAGCTCTGGAAACACCATATATTTT. Encoded protein: CASSLGGQSSGNTIYF.

V gene TRBV7-8 combines with J gene TRBJ2-3; no clear D. Trimming left V 5 bases short and J 4 bases short, with 13 bases between. In germline, CDR1 is SGHVS, CDR2 FQNEAQ. The CDR3 is made up of 14 amino acids. CDR3 loop: CASSPDGVPDTQYF. CDR3 in DNA: TGTGCCAGCAGCCCCGATGGGGTCCCAGATACGCAGTATTTT. Full variable domain (missing parts from reference TRBV7-8 and TRBJ2-3): GAGVSQSPRYKVAKRGQDVALRCDPISGHVSLFWYQQALGQGPEFLTYFQNEAQLDKSGLPSDRFFAERPEGSVSTLKIQRTQQEDSAVYLCASSPDGVPDTQYFGPGTRLTVL.

This chain uses TRBV29-1 with TRBJ1-4; the D gene is possibly TRBD1 (5 bases). The CDR3 has 11 residues. V was pared by 7 bases and J by 13 bases, with 16 bases between. CDR1 SQVTM and CDR2 ANQGSEA come from the germline V gene. CDR3 sequence: CSAPGPGGLFF. The CDR3 DNA sequence: TGCAGCGCCCCGGGGCCGGGGGGACTGTTTTTT.

V is TRBV19 and J is TRBJ2-4; TRBD2 matches 10 bases. CDR1 LNHDA and CDR2 SQIVND come from the germline V gene (reference sequence). CDR3 size: 19 residues. Unmatched junction bases numbered 9, after V lost 1 base and J lost 0 bases. The CDR3 loop reads CASSIVASGGLLAKNIQYF. Here the CDR3 DNA reads TGTGCCAGTAGTATAGTTGCTAGCGGGGGTCTCCTAGCCAAAAACATTCAGTACTTC.

A few counts support this clone. This chain joins TRBV2 and TRBJ1-5, with 8 bases matching TRBD1. The CDR3 sequence is 14 residues long. The germline gives CDR1 SNHLY, CDR2 FYNNEI. V shed 3 bases, J shed 6 bases, and the junction held 4 bases outside the gene matches. For the CDR3, the DNA is TGTGCCAGCAGTGATGACAGGGGCGGTCAGCCCCAGCATTTT. Translated, it gives CASSDDRGGQPQHF.

The sample holds a few counts of this clone. V and J are TRBV9 and TRBJ2-3; D ambiguous. CDR3 length: 15 amino acids. Germline CDR1 reads SGDLS; CDR2 reads YYNGEE. The germline V and J ends were trimmed by 0 bases and 3 bases, with 11 bases remaining between them. CDR3 DNA: TGTGCCAGCAGCGTAGGAGTGGTAGAAACAGATACGCAGTATTTT. It specifies CASSVGVVETDTQYF.

CDR3: CAWNRDSYEQYF. Here the CDR3 DNA reads TGTGCCTGGAACAGGGACTCCTACGAGCAGTACTTC. The chain has TRBV30 and TRBJ2-7; D is perhaps TRBD1 (6 bases). This CDR3 comprises 12 residues. The germline V gene has CDR1 GTSNPN and CDR2 SVGIG (reference sequence). V dropped 4 bases and J dropped 0 bases, with 7 bases sitting between them. The variable domain in full, completed from reference TRBV30 and TRBJ2-7, reads SQTIHQWPATLVQPVGSPLSLECTVEGTSNPNLYWYRQAAGRGLQLLFYSVGIGQISSEVPQNLSASRPQDRQFILSSKKLLLSDSGFYLCAWNRDSYEQYFGPGTRLTVT.

The V call is TRBV6-5, the J call TRBJ2-7; a possible D gene is TRBD1 (6 bases). Between the trimmed V and J ends, which lost 6 bases and 0 bases, there was a span of 12 bases. The CDR3 extends over 14 amino acids. Per the germline V gene, CDR1 is MNHEY and CDR2 is SVGAGI. CDR3 region: CASSRDRNSYEQYF. CDR3 nucleotide sequence: TGTGCCAGCAGCCGAGACAGGAACTCCTACGAGCAGTACTTC.

The J gene is TRBJ2-7, the V gene TRBV6-1; no reliable D call. CDR3 length: 11 amino acids. Germline CDR1 and CDR2: MNHNS and SASEGT. V lost 2 bases and J lost 6, with 5 bases in between. CDR3 sequence (DNA): TGTGCCAGCAGTGAAAATGGCGAGCAGTACTTC. Its translation is CASSENGEQYF.

The genes are TRBV9 and TRBJ2-7, with D possibly being TRBD2 (7 bases). The CDR3 has 17 amino acids. Deletions cut 0 bases from V and 2 bases from J, with 18 bases between. The germline gives CDR1 SGDLS, CDR2 YYNGEE. In DNA, the CDR3 is TGTGCCAGCAGCGTAGGGACAGCTAGCGGCACTACCTACGAGCAGTACTTC. Encoded protein: CASSVGTASGTTYEQYF. The whole variable domain, filled in from reference TRBV9 and TRBJ2-7, reads DSGVTQTPKHLITATGQRVTLRCSPRSGDLSVYWYQQSLDQGLQFLIQYYNGEERAKGNILERFSAQQFPDLHSELNLSSLELGDSALYFCASSVGTASGTTYEQYFGPGTRLTVT.

This chain links TRBV4-3 with TRBJ1-4; no clear D gene. This CDR3 is built from 18 residues. Trimming cost V 0 bases and J 10 bases, with 24 bases left between them. Germline-derived CDR1 and CDR2 are LGHNA and YSLEER. CDR3 DNA sequence: TGCGCCAGCAGCCAAGATCCTGGATTTGGCGGTTTCGTCGGAAAACTGTTTTTT. Translation gives CASSQDPGFGGFVGKLFF.

This clone appeared once. The rearrangement links TRBV5-4 to TRBJ2-1, with D tentatively TRBD2 (7 bases). Trimming pared 3 bases from V and 9 bases from J, leaving 19 bases between. Per the germline V gene, CDR1 is SGHNT and CDR2 is YYREEE (reference sequence). This CDR3 spans 15 amino acids. The CDR3 loop is CASSSLGGRVTEQFF. The CDR3 DNA follows: TGTGCCAGCAGCTCTCTCGGGGGGCGGGTTACTGAGCAGTTCTTC.

This clone turned up a few times. V gene TRBV7-9 combines with J gene TRBJ1-2; D remains unclear. This CDR3 comprises 13 residues. CDR1 SEHNR and CDR2 FQNEAQ come from the germline V gene (reference sequence). V lost 5 bases, J lost 0 bases, and 7 bases lay in between. The CDR3 DNA reads TGTGCCAGCAGCCTACAAGCTAACTATGGCTACACCTTC. Its protein product is CASSLQANYGYTF.

V usage is TRBV6-5 and J usage is TRBJ2-7, with D perhaps assigned TRBD1 or TRBD2 (5 bases each). Germline CDR1 is MNHEY and CDR2 is SVGAGI. Trimming removed 4 bases at V and 4 bases at J, with 17 bases between. The CDR3 is 15 amino acids. The CDR3: CASSSEGLGLYEQYF. In nucleotides, the CDR3 is TGTGCCAGCAGTTCCGAGGGGTTGGGGTTATACGAGCAGTACTTC.

This clone was recorded once. The chain recombines TRBV7-2 with TRBJ2-4; 8 nucleotides align to TRBD2. The CDR3 length is 15 residues. Looked up from germline, CDR1 is SGHTA and CDR2 is FQGNSA. V dropped 7 bases and J dropped 3; count of bases not matched to a gene: 8. The CDR3, as DNA: TGTGCCAGCACCACGGGGGGGTGGGGCAAAAACATTCAGTACTTC. This gives the protein CASTTGGWGKNIQYF.

The chain carries TRBV7-8 and TRBJ1-1, with D unclear. Looked up from germline, CDR1 is SGHVS and CDR2 is FQNEAQ. V dropped 3 bases and J dropped 2 bases, with 16 bases sitting between them. This CDR3 is built from 16 residues. CDR3 in amino acids: CASSLAGSGGNTEAFF. The CDR3 coding sequence is TGTGCCAGCAGCTTGGCAGGCTCGGGTGGAAACACTGAAGCTTTCTTT.

The CDR3 DNA follows: TGCGCCAGCAACGGACAGGTTAATTCACCCCTCCACTTT. Translating gives CASNGQVNSPLHF. The rearrangement joins TRBV10-1 to TRBJ1-6, with 7 bases matching TRBD1. V lost 7 bases, J lost 6 bases, and 3 bases stayed unmatched. Germline CDR1 WNHNN, CDR2 SYGVQD (reference sequence). The CDR3 loop spans 13 amino acids.

The chain links TRBV6-5 to TRBJ1-5, with D possibly matching TRBD1 (5 bases). The length of the CDR3 is 12 residues. Deletions cut 5 bases from V and 5 bases from J, with 7 bases between. Germline assignment: CDR1 MNHEY and CDR2 SVGAGI. The CDR3 loop is CASSTTDQPQHF. CDR3 DNA sequence: TGTGCCAGCAGTACGACAGATCAGCCCCAGCATTTT.

The CDR3 reads CASSLAGERETQYF. In DNA, the CDR3 is TGTGCCAGCAGCTTAGCCGGGGAGAGAGAGACCCAGTACTTC. This sequence joins TRBV7-8 and TRBJ2-5, with D perhaps matching TRBD2 (5 bases). With 0 bases removed from V and 4 bases from J, the gap between germline ends came to 9 bases. Germline values: CDR1 SGHVS, CDR2 FQNEAQ. There are 14 residues in the CDR3. The complete variable domain, with remaining parts taken from reference TRBV7-8 and TRBJ2-5, reads GAGVSQSPRYKVAKRGQDVALRCDPISGHVSLFWYQQALGQGPEFLTYFQNEAQLDKSGLPSDRFFAERPEGSVSTLKIQRTQQEDSAVYLCASSLAGERETQYFGPGTRLLVL.

As for this clone: The junction and the germline gene differ at one end; a read error may be behind it. This rearrangement joins TRBV28 to TRBJ1-5; the D is unclear. The CDR3 runs to 13 residues. Germline CDR1 MDHEN, CDR2 SYDVKM. The CDR3 sequence is CASRQLGNPPQHF. In DNA, the CDR3 is TGTGCCAGCAGACAGCTTGGGAATCCGCCCCAGCATTTT. Using reference TRBV28 and TRBJ1-5 for the parts outside the CDR3, the full variable domain is DVKVTQSSRYLVKRTGEKVFLECVQDMDHENMFWYRQDPGLGLRLIYFSYDVKMKEKGDIPEGYSVSREKKERFSLILESASTNQTSMYLCASRQLGNPPQHFGDGTRLSIL.

The chain uses TRBV28 and TRBJ1-1, with unresolved D. There are 11 residues in the CDR3. The germline gives CDR1 MDHEN, CDR2 SYDVKM. The V end was cut by 2 bases, the J end by 4 bases, with 2 bases between. The CDR3 here is CASSLATEAFF. The CDR3 bases are TGTGCCAGCAGTTTAGCCACTGAAGCTTTCTTT.

This chain uses TRBV6-4 with TRBJ2-6; unclear D gene. Germline loops: CDR1 MRHNA, CDR2 SNTAGT. V shed 2 bases and J shed 4 bases, with 0 bases lying between them. The length of the CDR3 is 12 residues. Written as DNA, the CDR3 is TGTGCCAGCAGTGACGGGGCCAACGTCCTGACTTTC. Translation gives CASSDGANVLTF.